Presented here are 20 T cell receptor beta chains from one specimen sequenced in a study of T cell repertoires in cytomegalovirus infection. TCRdb reprocessed the reads with MiXCR, giving one entry per CDR3 protein. In the table there are roughly 990,000 distinct CDR3 sequences, approximately 33% of which are singletons. These receptors' antigens are unknown. The sample was cultured CD8+ T cells from PBMCs, taken from culture after CMV antigen stimulation. These receptors all stem from a human donor in good health (CMV status not recorded). Some clones in this sample may be carry-over from other donors' samples.

Details on this clonotype: This sequence may be a read error, since a much larger clone differs from it by one base. CDR3 nucleotides: TGTGCCAGCAGTTGGGTCGAGGGTCTCCGGAGTGAAGCTTTCTTT. Protein sequence: CASSWVEGLRSEAFF. This chain links TRBV12-3 or TRBV12-4 with TRBJ1-1; D is uncertain. Between the trimmed V and J ends, which lost 4 bases and 7 bases, there was a span of 19 bases. CDR3 length: 15 residues.

This clonotype was detected ten times or more. The chain combines TRBV7-2 with TRBJ1-2; 10 bases match TRBD1. After removal of 5 bases from V and 2 bases from J, the junction contained 8 bases not matched to a gene. CDR3 length equals 16 residues. Germline CDR1 reads SGHTA; CDR2 reads FQGNSA. The CDR3 bases are TGTGCCAGCAGCAAGGGACAGGGGACGTTAAACTATGGCTACACCTTC. This codes for CASSKGQGTLNYGYTF.

This clonotype was recorded many times. V and J are TRBV6-1 and TRBJ1-6, with TRBD1 identical over 9 bases. V was clipped by 6 bases and J by 14 bases; unmatched bases: 17. The CDR3 covers 16 residues. Germline values: CDR1 MNHNS, CDR2 SASEGT. In nucleotides, the CDR3 is TGTGCCAGCAGGACGCTAGACAGGGGGGGTATTCGGACCCTCCACTTT. It yields the protein CASRTLDRGGIRTLHF.

This sequence joins TRBV7-6 and TRBJ2-3; 10 bases are a match to TRBD2. The germline CDR1 and CDR2 sequences are SGHVS and FNYEAQ. This CDR3 is 17 amino acids long. With 0 bases clipped from V and 2 bases from J, the junction kept 5 bases outside the gene matches. The CDR3 reads CASSLAVGLAVTDTQYF. CDR3 nucleotides: TGTGCCAGCAGCTTAGCGGTTGGACTAGCGGTCACAGATACGCAGTATTTT. Drawing the rest from reference TRBV7-6 and TRBJ2-3, the complete variable domain is GAGVSQSPRYKVTKRGQDVALRCDPISGHVSLYWYRQALGQGPEFLTYFNYEAQQDKSGLPNDRFSAERPEGSISTLTIQRTEQRDSAMYRCASSLAVGLAVTDTQYFGPGTRLTVL.

Points on this clonotype: A junction boundary mismatches the germline segment, possibly from a read error. The chain has TRBV12-3 or TRBV12-4 and TRBJ2-2, with TRBD2 identical over 8 bases. CDR3 size: 17 residues. The CDR3 DNA reads TGTGCCAGCACTCTAAGAGTCGGGGGGGCGAAGACCGGGGAGCTGTTTTTT. The encoded protein is CASTLRVGGAKTGELFF.

There are many counts of this clonotype. The chain combines TRBV7-8 with TRBJ1-1, with TRBD1 identical over 8 bases. The CDR3 runs 15 residues. Germline CDR1 is SGHVS and CDR2 is FQNEAQ. J was trimmed by 1 base and V by 4 bases; bases with no gene match: 5. CDR3 sequence: CASSSAGTGNTEAFF. The CDR3 nucleotides are TGTGCCAGCAGCTCCGCCGGGACAGGGAACACTGAAGCTTTCTTT.

In this sample, this clonotype turned up a few times. The chain employs TRBV10-3 and TRBJ2-3; 8 bases agree with TRBD2. The trim removed 5 bases at V and 2 bases at J, leaving 9 bases unmatched. Germline CDR1 and CDR2: ENHRY and SYGVKD. The CDR3 length is 16 residues. The CDR3 region is CAISPEPGGPTDTQYF. The CDR3 coding sequence is TGTGCCATCAGTCCAGAACCGGGGGGGCCCACAGATACGCAGTATTTT.

A few counts support this clonotype. The chain recombines TRBV9 with TRBJ2-7; TRBD1 agrees at 8 bases. J lost 5 bases, V lost 0 bases, and 13 bases had no gene match. Germline assignment: CDR1 SGDLS and CDR2 YYNGEE. The CDR3 has 17 residues. CDR3 residues: CASSVGARGDRGNEQYF. DNA for the CDR3: TGTGCCAGCAGCGTAGGAGCGAGGGGAGACAGGGGAAACGAGCAGTACTTC. The full variable domain, with the rest looked up from reference TRBV9 and TRBJ2-7, is DSGVTQTPKHLITATGQRVTLRCSPRSGDLSVYWYQQSLDQGLQFLIQYYNGEERAKGNILERFSAQQFPDLHSELNLSSLELGDSALYFCASSVGARGDRGNEQYFGPGTRLTVT.

Concerning this clonotype: A clone one base away is much larger, so this may be a read error. This chain connects TRBV7-6 to TRBJ2-7; 7 bases are shared with TRBD1. The CDR3 has 12 residues. CDR1 and CDR2 (germline): SGHVS, FNYEAQ. J lost 6 bases, V lost 2 bases, and 1 base had no gene match. The CDR3 DNA reads TGTGCCAGCAGCTTAAACAGGGGCGAGCAGTACTTC. Translation gives CASSLNRGEQYF. Based on the CDR3 plus reference TRBV7-6 and TRBJ2-7, the full variable domain is GAGVSQSPRYKVTKRGQDVALRCDPISGHVSLYWYRQALGQGPEFLTYFNYEAQQDKSGLPNDRFSAERPEGSISTLTIQRTEQRDSAMYRCASSLNRGEQYFGPGTRLTVT.

This chain links TRBV7-6 with TRBJ2-7, with 8 bases matching TRBD2. The CDR3 has 15 residues. Unmatched junction bases numbered 8, after V lost 4 bases and J lost 3 bases. Germline V gives CDR1 SGHVS, CDR2 FNYEAQ. Written as DNA, the CDR3 is TGTGCCAGCAGCTCAATCACGGGAGGGCTCTACGAGCAGTACTTC. It codes for CASSSITGGLYEQYF.

This clonotype was detected a few times. The chain couples TRBV27 to TRBJ1-1; TRBD1 is a possible D gene (5 bases). V was trimmed by 8 bases and J by 5 bases, leaving 15 bases between them. This CDR3 contains 13 residues. The germline V gene encodes CDR1 MNHEY and CDR2 SMNVEV (reference sequence). In nucleotides, the CDR3 is TGTGCCAGCCAGTTTAGGGGAGGGACTGAAGCTTTCTTT. This encodes CASQFRGGTEAFF.

The chain carries TRBV10-3 and TRBJ1-2; a weak D match, TRBD1 (5 bases). Germline CDR1 is ENHRY and CDR2 is SYGVKD. The ends were cut back, 2 bases at V and 5 bases at J, with 12 bases in the middle. This CDR3 is 14 amino acids long. The CDR3, as DNA: TGTGCCATCAGTGAGATGGGACCGGAGTATGGCTACACCTTC. Amino acid sequence: CAISEMGPEYGYTF.

This clonotype was observed many times. V gene TRBV7-9 combines with J gene TRBJ2-2; 7 nucleotides agree with TRBD2. The V gene end was trimmed by 7 bases and the J gene end by 5 bases; junction bases not matched to a gene: 10. In germline, CDR1 is SEHNR, CDR2 FQNEAQ (reference sequence). The CDR3 extends over 15 amino acids. CDR3 DNA sequence: TGTGCCAGCATCCCTCAGGGAGGGCGGACCGGGGAGCTGTTTTTT. Protein product: CASIPQGGRTGELFF. Complete variable domain (other parts from reference TRBV7-9 and TRBJ2-2): DTGVSQNPRHKITKRGQNVTFRCDPISEHNRLYWYRQTLGQGPEFLTYFQNEAQLEKSRLLSDRFSAERPKGSFSTLEIQRTEQGDSAMYLCASIPQGGRTGELFFGEGSRLTVL.

V usage is TRBV19 and J usage is TRBJ2-2, with D possibly TRBD1 on 6 matching bases. Germline V gives CDR1 LNHDA, CDR2 SQIVND (reference sequence). CDR3 size: 16 residues. Trimming stripped 1 base from V and 0 bases from J, with 9 bases between. The CDR3: CASSIGKGANTGELFF. CDR3 DNA sequence: TGTGCCAGTAGTATAGGAAAGGGGGCGAACACCGGGGAGCTGTTTTTT.

The sample holds many counts of this clonotype. This chain connects TRBV7-3 to TRBJ2-3, with 8 bases lining up with TRBD2. Germline CDR1 and CDR2: SGHTA and FQGTGA. Trimming removed 0 bases from V and 0 bases from J; junction bases left unmatched: 5. The CDR3 length is 17 residues. The CDR3 DNA reads TGTGCCAGCAGCTTAACCCTAGCGGGTACTAGCACAGATACGCAGTATTTT. It yields the protein CASSLTLAGTSTDTQYF.

The gene calls are TRBV7-6 and TRBJ2-1; maybe TRBD1 (6 bases). The CDR3 has 16 residues. The V end was cut by 3 bases, the J end by 1 base, with 13 bases between. Germline V gene sequence: CDR1 SGHVS, CDR2 FNYEAQ. The CDR3 sequence: CASSLNPGQSYNEQFF. The CDR3 DNA sequence: TGTGCCAGCAGCTTGAACCCGGGACAATCCTACAATGAGCAGTTCTTC.

This rearrangement joins TRBV5-1 to TRBJ2-7; D might be TRBD2 (6 bases). Trimming took 4 bases from V and 3 from J, leaving 14 bases between them. The CDR3 is made up of 14 amino acids. CDR1 is SGHRS, CDR2 YFSETQ, per germline. This CDR3 reads CASSGTPGDYEQYV. CDR3 nucleotides: TGCGCCAGCAGCGGGACTCCGGGGGACTACGAGCAGTACGTC.

This clonotype showed up just a few times. V is TRBV12-3 or TRBV12-4 and J is TRBJ2-3; TRBD2 matches at 10 bases. This CDR3 contains 15 residues. With V trimmed by 6 bases and J by 6 bases, 9 bases remained unmatched. The CDR3 protein is CASSRSGGPYDTQYF. The CDR3 region has the DNA TGTGCCAGCAGCCGTAGCGGGGGGCCGTATGATACGCAGTATTTT.

This clonotype was counted only a few times. The chain links TRBV27 to TRBJ2-7, with unresolved D. V was pared by 0 bases and J by 5 bases, with 11 bases between. CDR3 length equals 14 residues. Germline CDR1 and CDR2: MNHEY and SMNVEV (reference sequence). The CDR3 loop reads CASSLSPQSDEQYF. The DNA for the CDR3 is TGTGCCAGCAGTTTATCCCCCCAATCCGACGAGCAGTACTTC.

V usage is TRBV7-4 and J usage is TRBJ2-7; weak D call: TRBD2 (5 bases). Per the germline V gene, CDR1 is SGHVT and CDR2 is SQSDAQ. V shed 3 bases and J shed 3 bases, with 27 bases lying between them. The CDR3 runs to 19 residues. The CDR3 is CASSFRPGGQNREIYEQYF. The CDR3 nucleotides are TGTGCCAGCAGCTTCCGACCCGGCGGGCAAAACAGAGAAATCTACGAGCAGTACTTC.